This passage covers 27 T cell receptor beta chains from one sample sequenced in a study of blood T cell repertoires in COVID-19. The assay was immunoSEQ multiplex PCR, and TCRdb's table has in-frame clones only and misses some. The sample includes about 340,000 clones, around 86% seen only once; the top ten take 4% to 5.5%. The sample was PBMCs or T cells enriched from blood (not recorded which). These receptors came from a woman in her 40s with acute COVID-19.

This CDR3 is CASRPGLAATGELFF. The DNA of the CDR3 is TGTGCCAGCAGACCGGGACTAGCGGCAACCGGGGAGCTGTTTTTT. The chain combines TRBV2 with TRBJ2-2, with TRBD2 identical over 11 bases. CDR1 and CDR2 (germline): SNHLY, FYNNEI. With V trimmed by 6 bases and J by 5 bases, 5 bases remained unmatched. The CDR3 runs to 15 residues. The full variable domain, its missing parts supplied by reference TRBV2 and TRBJ2-2, is EPEVTQTPSHQVTQMGQEVILRCVPISNHLYFYWYRQILGQKVEFLVSFYNNEISEKSEIFDDQFSVERPDGSNFTLKIRSTKLEDSAMYFCASRPGLAATGELFFGEGSRLTVL.

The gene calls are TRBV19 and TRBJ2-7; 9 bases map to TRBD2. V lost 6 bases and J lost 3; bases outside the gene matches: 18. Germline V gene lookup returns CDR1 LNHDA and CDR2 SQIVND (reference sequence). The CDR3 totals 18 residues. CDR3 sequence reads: CASSPVGSGRKGYYEQYF. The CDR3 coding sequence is TGTGCCAGTAGCCCCGTTGGTAGCGGGAGAAAAGGATACTACGAGCAGTACTTC. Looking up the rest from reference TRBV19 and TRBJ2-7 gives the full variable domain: DGGITQSPKYLFRKEGQNVTLSCEQNLNHDAMYWYRQDPGQGLRLIYYSQIVNDFQKGDIAEGYSVSREKKESFPLTVTSAQKNPTAFYLCASSPVGSGRKGYYEQYFGPGTRLTVT.

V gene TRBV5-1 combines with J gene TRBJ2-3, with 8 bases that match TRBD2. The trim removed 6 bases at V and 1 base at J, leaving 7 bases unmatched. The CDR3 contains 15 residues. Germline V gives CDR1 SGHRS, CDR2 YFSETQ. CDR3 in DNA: TGCGCCAGCAACCTCAATAGCGGGGGCACAGATACGCAGTATTTT. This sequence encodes CASNLNSGGTDTQYF.

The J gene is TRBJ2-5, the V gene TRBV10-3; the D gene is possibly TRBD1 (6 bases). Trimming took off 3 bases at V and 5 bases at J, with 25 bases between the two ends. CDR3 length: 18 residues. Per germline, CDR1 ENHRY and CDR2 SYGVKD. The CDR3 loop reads CAISDYHPIDRTRETQYF. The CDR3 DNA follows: TGTGCCATCAGTGACTACCATCCCATAGACAGGACCCGGGAGACCCAGTACTTC.

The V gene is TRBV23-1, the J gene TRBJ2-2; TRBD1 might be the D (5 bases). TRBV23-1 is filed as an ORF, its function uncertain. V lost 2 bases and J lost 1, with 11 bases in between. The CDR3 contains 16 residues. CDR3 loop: CASSQHRTLNTGELFF. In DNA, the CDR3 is TGCGCCAGCAGTCAACATCGGACACTGAACACCGGGGAGCTGTTTTTT.

Here the CDR3 reads CASSLSEGEGETQYF. DNA for the CDR3: TGTGCCAGCAGCCTCAGTGAGGGGGAGGGAGAGACCCAGTACTTC. The chain couples TRBV7-9 to TRBJ2-5, with D perhaps matching TRBD2 (7 bases). The germline V and J ends were trimmed by 5 bases and 4 bases, with 17 bases remaining between them. Germline assignment: CDR1 SEHNR and CDR2 FQNEAQ (reference sequence). There are 15 residues in the CDR3.

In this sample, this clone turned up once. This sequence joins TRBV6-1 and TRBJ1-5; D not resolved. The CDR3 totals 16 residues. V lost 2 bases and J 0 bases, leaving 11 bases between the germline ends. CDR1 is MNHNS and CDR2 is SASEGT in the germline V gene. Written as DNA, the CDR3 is TGTGCCAGCAGTGAACCGGGTTTCTATAGCAATCAGCCCCAGCATTTT. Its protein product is CASSEPGFYSNQPQHF.

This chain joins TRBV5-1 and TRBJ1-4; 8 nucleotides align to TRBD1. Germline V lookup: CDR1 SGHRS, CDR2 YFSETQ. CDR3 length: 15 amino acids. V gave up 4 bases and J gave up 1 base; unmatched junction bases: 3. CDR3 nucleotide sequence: TGCGCCAGCAGCGCAACAGGGGGAACTAATGAAAAACTGTTTTTT. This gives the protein CASSATGGTNEKLFF.

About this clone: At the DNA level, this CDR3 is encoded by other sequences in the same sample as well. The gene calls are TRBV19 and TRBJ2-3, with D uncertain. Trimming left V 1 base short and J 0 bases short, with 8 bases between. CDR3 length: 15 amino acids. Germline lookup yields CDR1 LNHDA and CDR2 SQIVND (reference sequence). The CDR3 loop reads CASSIGQTSTDTQYF. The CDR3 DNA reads TGTGCCAGTAGTATAGGTCAGACTAGCACAGATACGCAGTATTTT.

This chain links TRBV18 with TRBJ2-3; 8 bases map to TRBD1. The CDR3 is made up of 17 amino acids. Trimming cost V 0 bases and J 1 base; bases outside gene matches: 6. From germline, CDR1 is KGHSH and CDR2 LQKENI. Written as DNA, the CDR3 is TGTGCCAGCTCACCACCGGGACAGGCCTATGGCACAGATACGCAGTATTTT. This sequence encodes CASSPPGQAYGTDTQYF. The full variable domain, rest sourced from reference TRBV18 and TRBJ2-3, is NAGVMQNPRHLVRRRGQEARLRCSPMKGHSHVYWYRQLPEEGLKFMVYLQKENIIDESGMPKERFSAEFPKEGPSILRIQQVVRGDSAAYFCASSPPGQAYGTDTQYFGPGTRLTVL.

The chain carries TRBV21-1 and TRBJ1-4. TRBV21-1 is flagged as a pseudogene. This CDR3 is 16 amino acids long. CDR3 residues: CASSKPEDLANEKLFF. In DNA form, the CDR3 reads TGTGCCAGCAGCAAGCCCGAGGATTTGGCTAATGAAAAACTGTTTTTT.

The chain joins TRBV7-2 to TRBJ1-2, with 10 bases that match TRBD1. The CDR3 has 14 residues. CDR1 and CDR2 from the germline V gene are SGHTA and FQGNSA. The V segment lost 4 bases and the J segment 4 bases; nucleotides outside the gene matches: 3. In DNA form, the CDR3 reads TGTGCCAGCAGCTCCTGGGACAGGGGCTATGGCTACACCTTC. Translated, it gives CASSSWDRGYGYTF.

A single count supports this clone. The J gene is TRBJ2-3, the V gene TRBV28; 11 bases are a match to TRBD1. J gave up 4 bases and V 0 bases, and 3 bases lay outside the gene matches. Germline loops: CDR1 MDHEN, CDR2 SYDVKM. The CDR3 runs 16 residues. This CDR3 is CASSLWGDRGADTQYF. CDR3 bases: TGTGCCAGCAGTTTATGGGGGGACAGGGGGGCAGATACGCAGTATTTT.

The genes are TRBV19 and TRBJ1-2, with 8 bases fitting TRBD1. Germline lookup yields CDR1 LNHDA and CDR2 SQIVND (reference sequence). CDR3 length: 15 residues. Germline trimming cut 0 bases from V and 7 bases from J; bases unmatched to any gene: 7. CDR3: CASSIDRGQGGGYTF. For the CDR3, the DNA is TGTGCCAGTAGTATAGATCGCGGACAGGGAGGTGGCTACACCTTC.

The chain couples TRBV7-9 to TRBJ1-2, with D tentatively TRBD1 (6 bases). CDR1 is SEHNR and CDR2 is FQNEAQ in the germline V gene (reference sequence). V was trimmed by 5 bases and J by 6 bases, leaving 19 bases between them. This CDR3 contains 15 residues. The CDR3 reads CASSRPRRGADGYTF. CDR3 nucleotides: TGTGCCAGCAGCCGACCCCGTCGGGGGGCGGATGGCTACACCTTC.

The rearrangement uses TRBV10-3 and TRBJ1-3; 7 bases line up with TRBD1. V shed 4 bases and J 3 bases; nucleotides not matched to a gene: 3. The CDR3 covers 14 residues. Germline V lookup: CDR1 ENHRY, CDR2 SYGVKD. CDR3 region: CAISGQGGGNTIYF. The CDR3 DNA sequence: TGTGCCATCAGTGGACAGGGTGGTGGAAACACCATATATTTT.

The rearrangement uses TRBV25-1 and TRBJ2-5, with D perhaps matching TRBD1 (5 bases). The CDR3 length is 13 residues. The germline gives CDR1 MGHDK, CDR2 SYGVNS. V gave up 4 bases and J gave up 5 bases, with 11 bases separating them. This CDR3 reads CASSAAGWETQYF. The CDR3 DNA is TGTGCCAGCAGTGCCGCAGGGTGGGAGACCCAGTACTTC.

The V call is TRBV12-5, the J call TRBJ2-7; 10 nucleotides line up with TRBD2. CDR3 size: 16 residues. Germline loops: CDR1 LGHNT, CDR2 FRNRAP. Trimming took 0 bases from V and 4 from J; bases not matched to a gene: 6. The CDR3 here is CASGLVPGLAAYEQYF. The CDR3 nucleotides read TGTGCTAGTGGTTTGGTACCTGGACTAGCGGCATACGAGCAGTACTTC.

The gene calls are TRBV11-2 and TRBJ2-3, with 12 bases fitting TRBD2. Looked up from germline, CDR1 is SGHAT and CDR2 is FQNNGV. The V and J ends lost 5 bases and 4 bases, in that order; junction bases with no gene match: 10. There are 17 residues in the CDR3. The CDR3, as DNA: TGTGCCAGCAGCCTCCGACTGACTAGCGGGGGCGCAGATACGCAGTATTTT. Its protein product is CASSLRLTSGGADTQYF.

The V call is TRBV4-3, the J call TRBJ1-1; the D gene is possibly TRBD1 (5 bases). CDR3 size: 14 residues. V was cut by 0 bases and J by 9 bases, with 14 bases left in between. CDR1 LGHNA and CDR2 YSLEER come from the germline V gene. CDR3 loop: CASSQDQGTKQAFF. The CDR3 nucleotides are TGCGCCAGCAGCCAAGATCAGGGAACGAAGCAAGCTTTCTTT.

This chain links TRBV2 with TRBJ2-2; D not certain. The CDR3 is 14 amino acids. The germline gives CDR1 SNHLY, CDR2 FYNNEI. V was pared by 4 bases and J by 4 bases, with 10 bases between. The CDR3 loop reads CASSVLQSTGELFF. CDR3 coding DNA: TGTGCCAGCAGTGTACTACAATCCACCGGGGAGCTGTTTTTT.

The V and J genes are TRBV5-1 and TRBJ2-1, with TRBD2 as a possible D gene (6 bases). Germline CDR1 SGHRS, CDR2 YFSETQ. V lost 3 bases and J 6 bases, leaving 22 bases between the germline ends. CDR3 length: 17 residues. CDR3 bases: TGCGCCAGCAGCTCCCGGGGAGGAGCGGAGGTCGGCAATGAGCAGTTCTTC. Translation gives CASSSRGGAEVGNEQFF.

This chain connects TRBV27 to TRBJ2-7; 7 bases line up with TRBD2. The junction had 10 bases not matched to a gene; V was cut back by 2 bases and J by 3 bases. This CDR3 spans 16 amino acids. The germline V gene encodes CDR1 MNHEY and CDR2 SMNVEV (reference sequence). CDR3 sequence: CASSLKSGLTFYEQYF. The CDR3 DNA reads TGTGCCAGCAGTTTAAAGTCGGGACTAACCTTCTACGAGCAGTACTTC.

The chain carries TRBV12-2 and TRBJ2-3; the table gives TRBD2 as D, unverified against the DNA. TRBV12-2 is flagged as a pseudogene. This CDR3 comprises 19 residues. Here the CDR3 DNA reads TGTGCAAGTCGCCCAGAACGGTACCTAGCGGGGAATTCCACAGATACGCAGTATTTT. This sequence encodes CASRPERYLAGNSTDTQYF.

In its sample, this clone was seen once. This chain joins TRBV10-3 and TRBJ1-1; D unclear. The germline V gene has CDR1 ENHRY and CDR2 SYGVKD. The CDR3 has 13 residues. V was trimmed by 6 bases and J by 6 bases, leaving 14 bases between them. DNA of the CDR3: TGTGCCATCAGCGATGGACGGGGAGCTGAAGCTTTCTTT. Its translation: CAISDGRGAEAFF.

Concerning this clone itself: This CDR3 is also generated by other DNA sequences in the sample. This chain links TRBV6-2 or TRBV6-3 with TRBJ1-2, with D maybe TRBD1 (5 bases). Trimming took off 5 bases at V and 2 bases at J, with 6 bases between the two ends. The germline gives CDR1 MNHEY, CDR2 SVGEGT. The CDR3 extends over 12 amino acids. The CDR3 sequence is CASSQGNYGYTF. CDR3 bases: TGTGCCAGCAGTCAGGGCAACTATGGCTACACCTTC.

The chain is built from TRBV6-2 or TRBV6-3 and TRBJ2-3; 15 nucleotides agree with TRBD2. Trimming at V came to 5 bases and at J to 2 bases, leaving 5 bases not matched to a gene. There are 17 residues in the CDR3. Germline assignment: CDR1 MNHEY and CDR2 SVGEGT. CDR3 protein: CASSHGLAGGYTDTQYF. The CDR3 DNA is TGTGCCAGCAGTCACGGACTAGCGGGAGGGTACACAGATACGCAGTATTTT.